This TCR beta chain derives from a study of T cells in localized non-small cell lung cancer. TCRdb's table, derived via immunoSEQ multiplex PCR, lists solely in-frame clones and lacks some. The table includes tens of thousands of clones, roughly three quarters detected once. This clone was observed a single time. The TCR originated in a woman between 35 and 70 years old with stage II squamous cell lung carcinoma. Specimen: PBMCs, collected before any cancer treatment.

Written as DNA, the CDR3 is TGTGCCAGCAGGATAGCGGGAGCCAACGAGCAGTACTTC. Protein sequence: CASRIAGANEQYF. The chain combines TRBV6-6 with TRBJ2-7; 9 nucleotides line up with TRBD2. CDR1 is MNHNY, CDR2 SVGAGI, per germline (reference sequence). The CDR3 extends over 13 amino acids. J was trimmed by 5 bases and V by 6 bases; bases with no gene match: 5.